The present T cell receptor (beta chain) was sequenced within a study of OX40 agonist ivuxolimab in advanced cancers. Trimming removed 4 bases at V and 3 bases at J, with 16 bases between. Per the germline V gene, CDR1 is SGHNT and CDR2 is YENEEA. CDR3 length: 15 residues. Sequenced by immunoSEQ multiplex PCR; TCRdb stores in-frame clones only, minus some. The table lists 95,000 to 150,000 clones, 85% to 95% of them singletons. This clonotype was obtained from an adult with an advanced solid tumor such as melanoma, head and neck, liver or kidney cancer. Sequencing was performed on CD4+ or CD8+ T cells sorted from blood, taken in a trial of the OX40 agonist ivuxolimab. The chain has TRBV11-3 and TRBJ2-7; possible D gene TRBD1, 6 bases. The CDR3 here is CASSSQEQGLYEQYF. In nucleotides, the CDR3 is TGTGCCAGCAGCTCCCAGGAACAGGGTCTCTACGAGCAGTACTTC.